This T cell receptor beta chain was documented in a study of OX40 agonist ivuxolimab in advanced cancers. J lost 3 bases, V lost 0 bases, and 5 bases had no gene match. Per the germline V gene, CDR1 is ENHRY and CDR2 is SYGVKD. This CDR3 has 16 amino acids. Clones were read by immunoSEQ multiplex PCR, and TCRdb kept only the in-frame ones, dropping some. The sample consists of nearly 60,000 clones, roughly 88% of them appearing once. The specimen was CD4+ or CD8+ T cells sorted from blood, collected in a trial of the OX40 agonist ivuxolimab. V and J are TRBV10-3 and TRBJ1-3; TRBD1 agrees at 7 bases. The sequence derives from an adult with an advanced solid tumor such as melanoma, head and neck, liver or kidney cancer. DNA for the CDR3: TGTGCCATCAGTGAGTCGACAGGGATGGGTGGAAACACCATATATTTT. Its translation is CAISESTGMGGNTIYF.